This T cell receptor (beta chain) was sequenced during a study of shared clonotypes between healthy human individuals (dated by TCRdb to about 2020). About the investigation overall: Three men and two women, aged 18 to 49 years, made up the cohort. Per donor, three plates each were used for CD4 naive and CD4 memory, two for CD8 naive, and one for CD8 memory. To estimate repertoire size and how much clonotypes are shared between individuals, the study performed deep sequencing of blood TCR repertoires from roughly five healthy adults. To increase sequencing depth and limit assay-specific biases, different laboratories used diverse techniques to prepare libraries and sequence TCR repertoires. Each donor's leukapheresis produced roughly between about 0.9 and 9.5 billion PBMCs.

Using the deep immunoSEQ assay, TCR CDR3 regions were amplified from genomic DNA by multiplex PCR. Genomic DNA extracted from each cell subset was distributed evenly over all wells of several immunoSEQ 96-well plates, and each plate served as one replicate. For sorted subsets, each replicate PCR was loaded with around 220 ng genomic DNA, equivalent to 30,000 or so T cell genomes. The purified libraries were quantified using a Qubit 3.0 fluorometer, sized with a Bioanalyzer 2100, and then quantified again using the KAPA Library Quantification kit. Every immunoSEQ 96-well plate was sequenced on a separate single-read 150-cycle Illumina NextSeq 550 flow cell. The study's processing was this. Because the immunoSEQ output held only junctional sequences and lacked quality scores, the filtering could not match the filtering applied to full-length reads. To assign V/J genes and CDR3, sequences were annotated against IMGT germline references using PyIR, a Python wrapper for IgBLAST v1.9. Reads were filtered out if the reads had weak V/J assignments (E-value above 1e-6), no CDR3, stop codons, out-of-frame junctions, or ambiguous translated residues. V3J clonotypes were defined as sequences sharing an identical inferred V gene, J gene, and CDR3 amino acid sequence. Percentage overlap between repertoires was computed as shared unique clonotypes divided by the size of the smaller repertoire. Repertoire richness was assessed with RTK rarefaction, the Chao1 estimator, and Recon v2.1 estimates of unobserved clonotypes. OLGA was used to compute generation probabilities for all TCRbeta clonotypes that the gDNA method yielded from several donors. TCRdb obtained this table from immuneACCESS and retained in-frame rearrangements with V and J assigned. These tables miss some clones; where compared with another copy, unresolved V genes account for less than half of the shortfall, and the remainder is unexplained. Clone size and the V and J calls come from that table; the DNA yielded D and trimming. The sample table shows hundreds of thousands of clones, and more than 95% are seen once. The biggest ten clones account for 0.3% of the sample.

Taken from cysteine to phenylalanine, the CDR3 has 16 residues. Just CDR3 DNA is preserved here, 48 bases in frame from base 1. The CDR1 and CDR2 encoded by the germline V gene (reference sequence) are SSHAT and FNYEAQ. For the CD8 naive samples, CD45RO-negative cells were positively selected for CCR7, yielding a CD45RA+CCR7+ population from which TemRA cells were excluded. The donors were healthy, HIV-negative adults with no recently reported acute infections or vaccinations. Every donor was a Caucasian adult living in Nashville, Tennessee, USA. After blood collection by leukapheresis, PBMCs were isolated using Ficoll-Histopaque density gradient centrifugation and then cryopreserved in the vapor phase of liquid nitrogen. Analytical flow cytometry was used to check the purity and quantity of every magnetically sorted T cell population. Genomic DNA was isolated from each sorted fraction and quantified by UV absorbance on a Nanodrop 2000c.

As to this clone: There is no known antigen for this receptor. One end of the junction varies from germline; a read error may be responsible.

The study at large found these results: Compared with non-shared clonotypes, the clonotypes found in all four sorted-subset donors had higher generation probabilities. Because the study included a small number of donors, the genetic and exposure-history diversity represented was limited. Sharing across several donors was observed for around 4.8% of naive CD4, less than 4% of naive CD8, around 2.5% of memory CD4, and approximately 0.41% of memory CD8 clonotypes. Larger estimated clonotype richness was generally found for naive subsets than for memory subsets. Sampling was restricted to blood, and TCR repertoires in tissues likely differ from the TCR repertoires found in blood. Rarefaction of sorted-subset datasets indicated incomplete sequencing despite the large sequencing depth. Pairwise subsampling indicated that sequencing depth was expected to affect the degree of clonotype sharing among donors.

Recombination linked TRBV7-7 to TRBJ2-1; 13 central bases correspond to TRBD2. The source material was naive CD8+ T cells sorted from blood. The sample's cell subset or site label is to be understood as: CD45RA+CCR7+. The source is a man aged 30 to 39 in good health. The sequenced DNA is TGTGCTAGCAGCCCCACTAGCGGGAGGGCCTTAGGTGAGCAGTTCTTC. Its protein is CASSPTSGRALGEQFF. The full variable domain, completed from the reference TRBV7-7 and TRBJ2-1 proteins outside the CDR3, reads GAGVSQSPRYKVTKRGQDVTLRCDPISSHATLYWYQQALGQGPEFLTYFNYEAQPDKSGLPSDRFSAERPEGSISTLTIQRTEQRDSAMYRCASSPTSGRALGEQFFGPGTRLTVL.